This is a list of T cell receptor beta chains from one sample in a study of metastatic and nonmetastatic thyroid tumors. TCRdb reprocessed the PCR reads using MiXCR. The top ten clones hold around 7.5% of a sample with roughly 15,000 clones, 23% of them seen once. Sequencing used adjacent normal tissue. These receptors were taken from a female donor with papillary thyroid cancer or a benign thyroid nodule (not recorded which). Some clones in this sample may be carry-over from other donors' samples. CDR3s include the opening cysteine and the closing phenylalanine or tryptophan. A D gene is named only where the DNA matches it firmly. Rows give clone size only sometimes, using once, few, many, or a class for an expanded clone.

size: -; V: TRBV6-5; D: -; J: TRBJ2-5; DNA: TGTGCCAGCAGTTACTCAGGTGGATCCCCTCGAGAGACCCAGTACTTC; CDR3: CASSYSGGSPRETQYF
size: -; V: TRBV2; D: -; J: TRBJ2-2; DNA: TGTGCCAGCACTGCAGGTCTCCCAGGGACCGGGGAGCTGTTTTTT; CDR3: CASTAGLPGTGELFF
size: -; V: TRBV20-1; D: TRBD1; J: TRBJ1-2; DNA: TGCAGTGCTAGGCTGACAGGGACTAACTATGGCTACACCTTC; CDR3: CSARLTGTNYGYTF
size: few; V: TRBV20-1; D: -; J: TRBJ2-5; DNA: TGCAGTGCTAGTGCCGTCAGGGGAGAGACCAAGTGCTTC; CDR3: CSASAVRGETKCF
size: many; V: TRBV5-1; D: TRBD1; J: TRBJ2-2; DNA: TGCGCCAGCACGGGACAGACGAACACCGGGGAGCTGTTTTTT; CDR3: CASTGQTNTGELFF
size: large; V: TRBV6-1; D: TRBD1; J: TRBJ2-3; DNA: TGTGCCAGCAGTCGGAACCGGGACAGGGTCGCAGATACGCAGTATTTT; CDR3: CASSRNRDRVADTQYF
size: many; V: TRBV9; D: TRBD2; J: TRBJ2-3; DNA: TGTGCCAGCAGCTCCAGCGGGAGGGGGACAGATACGCAGTATTTT; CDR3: CASSSSGRGTDTQYF
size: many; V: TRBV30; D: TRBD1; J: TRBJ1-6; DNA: TGTGCCTGGAGCCCGTCCCGGGACAGGGTGCGGCGGGATCGTTCACCCCTCCACTTT; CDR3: CAWSPSRDRVRRDRSPLHF
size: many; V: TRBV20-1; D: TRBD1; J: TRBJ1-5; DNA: TGCAGTGCTGAGACAGGGGATAAGCCCCAGCATTTT; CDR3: CSAETGDKPQHF
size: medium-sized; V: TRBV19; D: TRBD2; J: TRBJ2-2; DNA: TGTGCCAGTAGCTTGGGACTAGCGGGAACCGGGGAGCTGTTTTTT; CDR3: CASSLGLAGTGELFF
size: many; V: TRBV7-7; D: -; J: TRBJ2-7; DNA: TGTGCCAGCAGCTTAGGGTTGGGGGCCTCCTACGAGCAGTACTTC; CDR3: CASSLGLGASYEQYF
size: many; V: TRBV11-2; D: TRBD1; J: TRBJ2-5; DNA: TGTGCCAGCAGCCTTTATGGACAGGGAGGTGAGACCCAGTACTTC; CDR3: CASSLYGQGGETQYF
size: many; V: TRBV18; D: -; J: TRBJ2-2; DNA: TGTGCCAGCTCACCCCCGGACAGTTGGACCGGGGAGCTGTTTTTT; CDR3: CASSPPDSWTGELFF
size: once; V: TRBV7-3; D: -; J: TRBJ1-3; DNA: TGTGTCAGCAGCCAGGGCCCAACCTTATCTGGAAACACCATATATTTT; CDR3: CVSSQGPTLSGNTIYF